In this sample, the clone carrying this T cell receptor (beta chain) turned up once. This specimen comes from a study of blood T cell repertoires in COVID-19. Study-level information: COVID-19 samples collected from the United States, Italy and Spain covered acute and convalescent phases.

The CDR3 extends over 12 amino acids. The authors' processing: Using reference gene primer amplification, nucleated cell counts were estimated. The assay was immunoSEQ multiplex PCR, and TCRdb's table has in-frame clones only and misses some. That table is the source of V, J and clone size, and D and trimming were worked out from the DNA. The table records about 50,000 clones, around 87% of them present only once. This receptor was identified in a human donor in a cohort sampled during active COVID-19. This chain links TRBV21-1 with TRBJ1-1. TRBV21-1 is flagged as a pseudogene. Input material: peripheral blood. CDR3 amino acids: CASSSRLLEAFF. In DNA, the CDR3 is TGTGCCAGCAGCTCCCGACTCCTGGAAGCTTTCTTT.